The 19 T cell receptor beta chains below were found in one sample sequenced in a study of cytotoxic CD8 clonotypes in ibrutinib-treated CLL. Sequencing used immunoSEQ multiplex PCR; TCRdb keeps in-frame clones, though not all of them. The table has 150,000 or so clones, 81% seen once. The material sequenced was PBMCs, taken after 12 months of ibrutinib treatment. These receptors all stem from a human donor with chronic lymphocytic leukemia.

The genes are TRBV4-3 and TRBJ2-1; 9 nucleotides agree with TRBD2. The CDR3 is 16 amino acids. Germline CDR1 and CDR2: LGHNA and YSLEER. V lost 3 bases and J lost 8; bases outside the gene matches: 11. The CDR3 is CASSHVAGLAGHEQFF. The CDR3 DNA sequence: TGCGCCAGCAGCCATGTCGCCGGGCTAGCGGGGCATGAGCAGTTCTTC.

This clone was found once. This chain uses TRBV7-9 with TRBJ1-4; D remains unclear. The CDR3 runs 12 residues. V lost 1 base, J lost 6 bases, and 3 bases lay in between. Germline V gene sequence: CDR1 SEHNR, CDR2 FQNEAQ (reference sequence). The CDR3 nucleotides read TGTGCCAGCAGCTTAGAAGATGAAAAACTGTTTTTT. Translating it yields CASSLEDEKLFF.

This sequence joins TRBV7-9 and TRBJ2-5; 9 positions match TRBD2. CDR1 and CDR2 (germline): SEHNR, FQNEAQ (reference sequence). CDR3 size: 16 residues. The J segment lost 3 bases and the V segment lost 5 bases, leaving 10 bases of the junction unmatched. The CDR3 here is CASSLALAGPEETQYF. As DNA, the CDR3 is TGTGCCAGCAGCCTCGCACTAGCGGGCCCTGAAGAGACCCAGTACTTC.

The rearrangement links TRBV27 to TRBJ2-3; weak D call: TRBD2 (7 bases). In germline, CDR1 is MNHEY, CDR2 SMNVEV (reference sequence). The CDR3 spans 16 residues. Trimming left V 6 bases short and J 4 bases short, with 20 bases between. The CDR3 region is CASRGFGRGRSDTQYF. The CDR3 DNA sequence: TGTGCCAGCAGGGGATTCGGGCGGGGGCGCTCAGATACGCAGTATTTT.

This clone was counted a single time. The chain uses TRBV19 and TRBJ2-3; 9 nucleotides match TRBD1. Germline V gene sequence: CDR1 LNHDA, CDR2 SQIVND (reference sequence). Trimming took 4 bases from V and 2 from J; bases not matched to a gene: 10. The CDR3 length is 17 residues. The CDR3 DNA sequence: TGTGCCAGTAGTACCGCCTTCGGACAGGGGTCCACAGATACGCAGTATTTT. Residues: CASSTAFGQGSTDTQYF. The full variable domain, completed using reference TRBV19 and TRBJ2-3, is DGGITQSPKYLFRKEGQNVTLSCEQNLNHDAMYWYRQDPGQGLRLIYYSQIVNDFQKGDIAEGYSVSREKKESFPLTVTSAQKNPTAFYLCASSTAFGQGSTDTQYFGPGTRLTVL.

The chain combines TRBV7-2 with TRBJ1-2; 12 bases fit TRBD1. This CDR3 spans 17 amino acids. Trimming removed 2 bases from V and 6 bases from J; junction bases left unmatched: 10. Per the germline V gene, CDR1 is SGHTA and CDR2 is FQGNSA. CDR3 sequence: CASSLSGGQGAVDGYTF. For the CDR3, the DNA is TGTGCCAGCAGCTTATCCGGGGGACAGGGGGCGGTTGATGGCTACACCTTC.

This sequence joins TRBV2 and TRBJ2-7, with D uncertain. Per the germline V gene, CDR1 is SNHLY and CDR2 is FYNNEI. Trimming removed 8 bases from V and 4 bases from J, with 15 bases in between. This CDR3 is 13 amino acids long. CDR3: CASRPGRLYEQYF. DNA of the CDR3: TGTGCCAGCCGTCCCGGACGGCTTTACGAGCAGTACTTC.

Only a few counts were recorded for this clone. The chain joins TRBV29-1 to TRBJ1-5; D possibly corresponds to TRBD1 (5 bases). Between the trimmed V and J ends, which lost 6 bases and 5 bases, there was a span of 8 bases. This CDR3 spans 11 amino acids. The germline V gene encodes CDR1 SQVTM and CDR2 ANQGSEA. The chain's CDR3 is CSVGGDQPQHF. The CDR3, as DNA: TGCAGCGTGGGAGGGGATCAGCCCCAGCATTTT. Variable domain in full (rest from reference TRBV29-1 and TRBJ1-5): SAVISQKPSRDICQRGTSLTIQCQVDSQVTMMFWYRQQPGQSLTLIATANQGSEATYESGFVIDKFPISRPNLTFSTLTVSNMSPEDSSIYLCSVGGDQPQHFGDGTRLSIL.

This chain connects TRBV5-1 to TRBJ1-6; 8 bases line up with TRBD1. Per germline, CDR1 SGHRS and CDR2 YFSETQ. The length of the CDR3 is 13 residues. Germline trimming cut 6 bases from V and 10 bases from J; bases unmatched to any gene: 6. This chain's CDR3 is CASKTDRDSPLHF. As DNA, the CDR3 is TGCGCCAGCAAGACGGACAGGGACTCACCCCTCCACTTT.

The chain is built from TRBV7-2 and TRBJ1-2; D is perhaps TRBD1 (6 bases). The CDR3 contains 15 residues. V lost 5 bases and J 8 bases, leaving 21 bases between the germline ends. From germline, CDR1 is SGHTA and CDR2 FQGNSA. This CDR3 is CASSPRGPGAGGYTF. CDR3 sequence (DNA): TGTGCCAGCAGCCCCCGGGGTCCGGGGGCTGGGGGCTACACCTTC.

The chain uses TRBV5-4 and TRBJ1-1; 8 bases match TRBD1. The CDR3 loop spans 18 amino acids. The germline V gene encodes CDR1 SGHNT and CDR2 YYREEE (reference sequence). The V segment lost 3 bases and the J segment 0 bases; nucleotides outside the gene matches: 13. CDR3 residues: CASSSELNRQGMNTEAFF. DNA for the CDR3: TGTGCCAGCAGCTCAGAGTTAAACCGACAGGGGATGAACACTGAAGCTTTCTTT.

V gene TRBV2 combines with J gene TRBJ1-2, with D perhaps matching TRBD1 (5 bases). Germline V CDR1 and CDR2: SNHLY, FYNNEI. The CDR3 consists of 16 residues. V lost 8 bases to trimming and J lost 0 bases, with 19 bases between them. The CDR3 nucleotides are TGTGCCAGCCACCGGGGGGGGAGGGCATCTAACTATGGCTACACCTTC. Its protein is CASHRGGRASNYGYTF.

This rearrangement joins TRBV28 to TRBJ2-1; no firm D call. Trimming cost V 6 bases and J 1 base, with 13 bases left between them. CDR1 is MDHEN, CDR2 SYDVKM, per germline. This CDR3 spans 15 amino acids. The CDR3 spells CASSDNDWSYNEQFF. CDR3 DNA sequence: TGTGCCAGCAGCGACAATGACTGGTCCTACAATGAGCAGTTCTTC.

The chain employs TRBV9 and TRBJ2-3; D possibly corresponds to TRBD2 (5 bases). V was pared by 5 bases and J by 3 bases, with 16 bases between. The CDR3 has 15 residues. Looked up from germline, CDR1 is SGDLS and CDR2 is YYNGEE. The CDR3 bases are TGTGCCAGCAGTGAATCGGTCGGGGATACAGATACGCAGTATTTT. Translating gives CASSESVGDTDTQYF.

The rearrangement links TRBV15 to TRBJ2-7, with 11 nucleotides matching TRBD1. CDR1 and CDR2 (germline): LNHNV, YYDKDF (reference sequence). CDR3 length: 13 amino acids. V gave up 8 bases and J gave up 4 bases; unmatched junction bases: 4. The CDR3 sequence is CATGQGAGYEQYF. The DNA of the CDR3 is TGTGCCACCGGACAGGGGGCGGGATACGAGCAGTACTTC.

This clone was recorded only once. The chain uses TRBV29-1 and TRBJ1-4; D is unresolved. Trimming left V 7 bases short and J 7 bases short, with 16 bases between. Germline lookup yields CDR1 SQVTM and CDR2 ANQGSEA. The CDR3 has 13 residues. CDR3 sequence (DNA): TGCAGCGCAGGACCTCCAAGAAGTGAAAAACTGTTTTTT. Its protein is CSAGPPRSEKLFF.

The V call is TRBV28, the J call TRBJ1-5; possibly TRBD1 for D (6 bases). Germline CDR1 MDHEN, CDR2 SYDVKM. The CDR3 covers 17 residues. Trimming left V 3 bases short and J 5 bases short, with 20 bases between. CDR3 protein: CASSFNRDKVIYQPQHF. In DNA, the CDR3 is TGTGCCAGCAGTTTCAACCGGGACAAAGTAATTTATCAGCCCCAGCATTTT. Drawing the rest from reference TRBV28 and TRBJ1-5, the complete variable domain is DVKVTQSSRYLVKRTGEKVFLECVQDMDHENMFWYRQDPGLGLRLIYFSYDVKMKEKGDIPEGYSVSREKKERFSLILESASTNQTSMYLCASSFNRDKVIYQPQHFGDGTRLSIL.

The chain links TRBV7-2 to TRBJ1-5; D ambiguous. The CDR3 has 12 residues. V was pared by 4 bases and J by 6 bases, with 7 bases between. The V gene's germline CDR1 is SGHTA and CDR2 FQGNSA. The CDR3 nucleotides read TGTGCCAGCAGCTCCCAAAGTCAGCCCCAGCATTTT. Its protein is CASSSQSQPQHF.

CDR3 amino acids: CASSRVQETQYF. The CDR3 coding sequence is TGTGCCAGCAGCAGGGTTCAAGAGACCCAGTACTTC. The chain has TRBV7-8 and TRBJ2-5; D is undetermined. Looked up from germline, CDR1 is SGHVS and CDR2 is FQNEAQ. This CDR3 has 12 residues. Trimming stripped 5 bases from V and 2 bases from J, with 6 bases between.